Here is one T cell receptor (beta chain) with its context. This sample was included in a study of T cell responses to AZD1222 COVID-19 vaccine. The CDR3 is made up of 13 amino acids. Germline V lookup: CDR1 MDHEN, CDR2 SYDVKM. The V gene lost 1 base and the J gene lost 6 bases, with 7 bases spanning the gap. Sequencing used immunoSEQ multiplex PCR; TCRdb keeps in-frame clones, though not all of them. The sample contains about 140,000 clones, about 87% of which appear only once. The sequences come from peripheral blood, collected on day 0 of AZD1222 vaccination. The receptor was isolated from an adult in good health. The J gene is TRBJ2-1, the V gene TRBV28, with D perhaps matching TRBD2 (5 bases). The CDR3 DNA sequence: TGTGCCAGCAGTTTATTAGGAGGCAATGAGCAGTTCTTC. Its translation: CASSLLGGNEQFF.